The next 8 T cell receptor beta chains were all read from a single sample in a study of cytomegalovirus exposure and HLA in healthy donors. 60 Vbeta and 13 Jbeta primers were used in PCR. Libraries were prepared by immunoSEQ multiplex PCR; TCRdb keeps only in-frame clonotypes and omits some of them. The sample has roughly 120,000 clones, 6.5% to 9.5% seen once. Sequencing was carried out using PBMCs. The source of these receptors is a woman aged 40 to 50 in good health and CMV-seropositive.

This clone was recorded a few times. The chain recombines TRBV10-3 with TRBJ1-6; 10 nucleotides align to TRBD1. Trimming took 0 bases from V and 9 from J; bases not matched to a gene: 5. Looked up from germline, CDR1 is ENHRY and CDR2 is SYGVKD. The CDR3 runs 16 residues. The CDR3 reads CAISESRDRGGSPLHF. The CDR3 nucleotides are TGTGCCATCAGTGAGTCCAGGGACAGGGGAGGTTCACCCCTCCACTTT.

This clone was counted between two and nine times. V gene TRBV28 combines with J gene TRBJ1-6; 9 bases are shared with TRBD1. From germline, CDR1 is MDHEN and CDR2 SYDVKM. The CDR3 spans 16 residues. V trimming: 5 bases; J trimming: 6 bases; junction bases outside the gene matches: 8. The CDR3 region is CASSDLRTGVNSPLHF. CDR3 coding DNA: TGTGCCAGCAGTGACCTCCGGACAGGGGTTAATTCACCCCTCCACTTT.

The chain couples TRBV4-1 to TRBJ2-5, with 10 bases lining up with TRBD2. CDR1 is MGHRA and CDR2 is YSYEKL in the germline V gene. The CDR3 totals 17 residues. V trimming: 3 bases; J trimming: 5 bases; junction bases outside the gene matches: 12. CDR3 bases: TGCGCCAGCAGCCAGGACAGCGGGGGGGCTAGGGGCGAGACCCAGTACTTC. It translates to CASSQDSGGARGETQYF.

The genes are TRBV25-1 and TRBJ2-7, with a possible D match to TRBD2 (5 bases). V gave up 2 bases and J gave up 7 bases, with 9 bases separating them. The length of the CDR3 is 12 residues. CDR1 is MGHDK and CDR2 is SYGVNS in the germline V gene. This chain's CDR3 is CASSEPSREQYF. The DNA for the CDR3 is TGTGCCAGCAGTGAACCTAGCCGGGAGCAGTACTTC.

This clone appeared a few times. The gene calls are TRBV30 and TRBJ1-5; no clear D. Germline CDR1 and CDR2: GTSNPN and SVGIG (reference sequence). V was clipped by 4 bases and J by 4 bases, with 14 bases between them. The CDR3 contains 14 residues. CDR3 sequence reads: CAWTRRRENQPQHF. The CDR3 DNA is TGTGCCTGGACGAGGAGGAGGGAAAATCAGCCCCAGCATTTT.

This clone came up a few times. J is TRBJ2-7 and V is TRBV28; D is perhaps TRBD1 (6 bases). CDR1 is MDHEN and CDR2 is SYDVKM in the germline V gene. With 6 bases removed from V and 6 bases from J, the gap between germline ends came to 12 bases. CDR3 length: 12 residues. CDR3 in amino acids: CASSPTGSEQYF. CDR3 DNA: TGTGCCAGCAGCCCAACAGGGTCCGAGCAGTACTTC.

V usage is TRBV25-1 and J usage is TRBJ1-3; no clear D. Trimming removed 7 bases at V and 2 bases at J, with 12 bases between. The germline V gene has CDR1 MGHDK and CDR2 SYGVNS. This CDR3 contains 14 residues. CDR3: CASTSGRAGNTIYF. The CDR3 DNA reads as TGTGCCAGCACATCTGGGAGGGCTGGAAACACCATATATTTT.

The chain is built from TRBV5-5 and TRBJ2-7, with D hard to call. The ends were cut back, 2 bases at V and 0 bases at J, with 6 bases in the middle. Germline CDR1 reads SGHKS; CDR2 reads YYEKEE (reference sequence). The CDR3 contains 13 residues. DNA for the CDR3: TGTGCCAGCAGCTTCCCGAGCTCCTACGAGCAGTACTTC. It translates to CASSFPSSYEQYF.